Each of the 18 T cell receptor beta chains below was sequenced from the same sample in a study of blood T cells in healthy people across ages (dated by TCRdb to between 2014 and 2016). The protocol used for the library was 5' RACE. Sequencing took place on an Illumina HiSeq 2500. A second roughly 7 to 12 cycle PCR used a sample-barcoded 5' primer and a J-beta primer mix. Clones were called with MiXCR by TCRdb after fastp trimmed the public reads at Q25, and only in-frame beta chains were retained. Each CDR3 protein appears once, grouped with its most common genes and DNA. In all, the sample holds about 1.1 million distinct CDR3 sequences, and 35% to 45% of those were seen once. Of the sample, roughly 13% is held by the ten largest clones. Sequencing input: blood. These receptors were collected from a man between 18 and 35 years old in good health.

The chain is built from TRBV9 and TRBJ2-2; D gene unclear. In germline, CDR1 is SGDLS, CDR2 YYNGEE. The CDR3 is 15 residues long. With 2 bases removed from V and 1 base from J, the gap between germline ends came to 9 bases. The CDR3 region has the DNA TGTGCCAGCAGCGTGGCAGGCCTGAACACCGGGGAGCTGTTTTTT. Translation gives CASSVAGLNTGELFF.

The chain carries TRBV5-1 and TRBJ1-4; D is unresolved. The CDR3 spans 14 residues. The V end was cut by 0 bases, the J end by 8 bases, with 11 bases between. Germline V lookup: CDR1 SGHRS, CDR2 YFSETQ. DNA for the CDR3: TGCGCCAGCAGCTTGGGCAGGCCGGGGGAAAAACTGTTTTTT. Translating gives CASSLGRPGEKLFF.

This chain joins TRBV12-3 or TRBV12-4 and TRBJ2-4; D assignment may be TRBD1 or TRBD2 (5 bases each). The V and J ends lost 5 bases and 6 bases respectively, with 14 bases between them. The CDR3 loop spans 14 amino acids. The CDR3: CASSVRGSGNIQYF. The CDR3 nucleotides read TGTGCCAGCAGTGTACGGGGCTCCGGAAACATTCAGTACTTC.

V usage is TRBV7-9 and J usage is TRBJ2-3; the D is unclear. The CDR3 has 15 residues. Trimming shortened V by 1 base and J by 5 bases, and 13 bases separated the two germline ends. Germline lookup yields CDR1 SEHNR and CDR2 FQNEAQ (reference sequence). The CDR3 sequence is CASSLGGIPRDTQYF. The DNA of the CDR3 is TGTGCCAGCAGCTTAGGTGGAATTCCCAGAGATACGCAGTATTTT.

The V and J genes are TRBV20-1 and TRBJ2-7; 8 bases are shared with TRBD2. V lost 3 bases to trimming and J lost 7 bases; unmatched junction nucleotides: 8. The CDR3 loop spans 13 amino acids. The germline gives CDR1 DFQATT, CDR2 SNEGSKA (reference sequence). The CDR3, as DNA: TGCAGTGCTAGCGGGGGGGTCTACAATGAGCAGTACTTC. Its protein is CSASGGVYNEQYF.

The chain recombines TRBV9 with TRBJ1-2; TRBD1 matches at 7 bases. CDR1 and CDR2 from the germline V gene are SGDLS and YYNGEE. CDR3 length: 15 residues. Trimming at V came to 5 bases and at J to 3 bases, leaving 10 bases not matched to a gene. CDR3 region: CASRATRQGHYGYTF. DNA for the CDR3: TGTGCCAGCAGGGCGACCAGACAGGGCCACTATGGCTACACCTTC.

In this sample, this clonotype turned up a few times. The chain joins TRBV12-5 to TRBJ2-2; D ambiguous. CDR1 LGHNT and CDR2 FRNRAP come from the germline V gene. V lost 5 bases, J lost 5 bases, and 9 bases lay in between. The CDR3 is made up of 13 amino acids. The CDR3 loop reads CASGPPLTGELFF. DNA of the CDR3: TGTGCTAGTGGTCCTCCACTAACCGGGGAGCTGTTTTTT. Filled out from reference TRBV12-5 and TRBJ2-2, the complete variable domain reads DARVTQTPRHKVTEMGQEVTMRCQPILGHNTVFWYRQTMMQGLELLAYFRNRAPLDDSGMPKDRFSAEMPDATLATLKIQPSEPRDSAVYFCASGPPLTGELFFGEGSRLTVL.

This clonotype was recorded a few times. V usage is TRBV28 and J usage is TRBJ1-5; possibly TRBD1 for D (6 bases). V was cut by 5 bases and J by 1 base, with 12 bases left in between. CDR1 and CDR2 (germline): MDHEN, SYDVKM. This CDR3 comprises 15 residues. The CDR3 nucleotides are TGTGCCAGCAGTCCCCCGAGGGGGAGCAATCAGCCCCAGCATTTT. Translated: CASSPPRGSNQPQHF.

This clonotype has a handful of counts. The rearrangement joins TRBV7-9 to TRBJ1-2; no clear D gene. Trimming stripped 1 base from V and 2 bases from J, with 17 bases between. Germline CDR1 SEHNR, CDR2 FQNEAQ (reference sequence). This CDR3 has 17 residues. The CDR3 region has the DNA TGTGCCAGCAGCTTAGGATCGGGAAGGAGATACAACTATGGCTACACCTTC. This gives the protein CASSLGSGRRYNYGYTF.

The table lists this clonotype with a few counts. The chain is built from TRBV20-1 and TRBJ2-3, with D possibly TRBD1 on 6 matching bases. This CDR3 contains 14 residues. V was cut by 5 bases and J by 0 bases, with 12 bases left in between. Germline-derived CDR1 and CDR2 are DFQATT and SNEGSKA (reference sequence). The DNA of the CDR3 is TGCAGTGCTCAACAGGGAACCAGCACAGATACGCAGTATTTT. As protein: CSAQQGTSTDTQYF.

The chain joins TRBV12-3 or TRBV12-4 to TRBJ1-2; no clear D. The CDR3 length is 12 residues. The V end lost 5 bases, the J end lost 5 bases, and 9 bases lay between the germline ends. CDR3 sequence reads: CASSTGPYGYTF. The CDR3 nucleotides read TGTGCCAGCAGTACCGGGCCTTATGGCTACACCTTC.

The chain recombines TRBV28 with TRBJ1-1, with D unclear. Germline values: CDR1 MDHEN, CDR2 SYDVKM. The CDR3 loop spans 14 amino acids. V lost 2 bases, J lost 1 base, and 8 bases lay in between. In nucleotides, the CDR3 is TGTGCCAGCAGTTTACCCGACGGGAACACTGAAGCTTTCTTT. Protein sequence: CASSLPDGNTEAFF.

This sequence joins TRBV9 and TRBJ1-1; D ambiguous. The V gene's germline CDR1 is SGDLS and CDR2 YYNGEE. The CDR3 sequence is 13 residues long. V lost 3 bases to trimming and J lost 1 base, with 7 bases between them. This CDR3 reads CASSGAKNTEAFF. CDR3 in DNA: TGTGCCAGCAGCGGGGCCAAGAACACTGAAGCTTTCTTT.

This clonotype appeared a few times. The chain carries TRBV11-2 and TRBJ2-7, with D hard to call. Looked up from germline, CDR1 is SGHAT and CDR2 is FQNNGV. The CDR3 sequence is 14 residues long. The germline V and J ends were trimmed by 0 bases and 4 bases, with 10 bases remaining between them. CDR3 bases: TGTGCCAGCAGCTTAGAAGAAGGGTTTTACGAGCAGTACTTC. As protein: CASSLEEGFYEQYF.

In this sample, this clonotype turned up a few times. This chain joins TRBV29-1 and TRBJ1-5; 10 nucleotides agree with TRBD1. V lost 6 bases, J lost 4 bases, and 3 bases stayed unmatched. Germline-derived CDR1 and CDR2 are SQVTM and ANQGSEA. The CDR3 sequence is 13 residues long. CDR3 bases: TGCAGCGTCGGGACAGGGGCGAATCAGCCCCAGCATTTT. Translated, it gives CSVGTGANQPQHF. Full variable domain (remainder filled in from reference TRBV29-1 and TRBJ1-5): SAVISQKPSRDICQRGTSLTIQCQVDSQVTMMFWYRQQPGQSLTLIATANQGSEATYESGFVIDKFPISRPNLTFSTLTVSNMSPEDSSIYLCSVGTGANQPQHFGDGTRLSIL.

This clonotype showed up just a few times. The chain couples TRBV3-1 to TRBJ1-5; D unclear. V was clipped by 0 bases and J by 3 bases, with 3 bases between them. The CDR3 is made up of 13 amino acids. Germline V gene sequence: CDR1 LGHDT, CDR2 YNNKEL (reference sequence). CDR3 sequence (DNA): TGTGCCAGCAGCCAAGAGCCCAATCAGCCCCAGCATTTT. This codes for CASSQEPNQPQHF.

The rearrangement links TRBV2 to TRBJ2-2; 7 nucleotides agree with TRBD1. This CDR3 has 18 amino acids. CDR1 is SNHLY and CDR2 is FYNNEI in the germline V gene. V shed 5 bases and J 0 bases; nucleotides not matched to a gene: 12. The CDR3 protein is CASSFFSQGQTNTGELFF. The CDR3 region has the DNA TGTGCCAGCAGTTTTTTTTCCCAGGGACAGACGAACACCGGGGAGCTGTTTTTT.

The rearrangement uses TRBV29-1 and TRBJ2-3, with D possibly matching TRBD1 (6 bases). This CDR3 spans 15 amino acids. The V gene lost 4 bases and the J gene lost 2 bases, with 16 bases spanning the gap. Germline V gene lookup returns CDR1 SQVTM and CDR2 ANQGSEA. The chain's CDR3 is CSVVSTGFTTDTQYF. CDR3 in DNA: TGCAGCGTTGTATCCACAGGGTTTACCACAGATACGCAGTATTTT.